This entry lists 5 T cell receptor beta chains sequenced from one sample in a study of CXCR3-negative and CXCR3-positive naive CD8 T cells (dated by TCRdb to between 2018 and 2021). Points the paper makes about the study in general: Compared with CXCR3-negative naive cells, CXCR3-positive naive cells had TRB CDR3s with higher hydrophobicity (lower Kidera factor 4), lower energy, and higher strength and volume indices.

These reads were obtained on a NextSeq 550. The Human TCR Profiling Kit (MiLaboratory) was used to prepare UMI-labeled 5' RACE TRB cDNA libraries. Following reprocessing of the reads by TCRdb, the data hold one row per CDR3 protein sequence and no DNA is available. The sample table gives about 120,000 distinct CDR3 sequences. Approximately 0.38% of the sample belongs to the ten largest clones. What these receptors recognize is not known. Sequences were obtained from naive CXCR3+ CD8+ T cells from blood. This specimen's cell subset or site label, interpreted: CD45RO-CCR7+CD27+CD95- naive CD8+ T cells expressing CXCR3 (TNR3+). Receptors originate from a human donor in good health. Some clones in this sample may be carry-over from other donors' samples.

V and J are TRBV15 and TRBJ2-2; TCRdb returns TRBD1, unconfirmable since there is no DNA. CDR1 is LNHNV, CDR2 YYDKDF, per germline (reference sequence). The CDR3 sequence is 15 residues long. CDR3 region: CATSTGPPGSGELFF.

The CDR3 loop is CSAAASATSYEQYF. V gene TRBV20-1 combines with J gene TRBJ2-7; TCRdb names TRBD2, which stays unverified in the absence of DNA. CDR1 is DFQATT and CDR2 is SNEGSKA in the germline V gene (reference sequence). The CDR3 is 14 residues long.

This chain uses TRBV10-3 with TRBJ2-7; TCRdb lists TRBD1, though no DNA is available to test this call. The germline V gene has CDR1 ENHRY and CDR2 SYGVKD. This CDR3 has 19 amino acids. The CDR3 sequence: CAIALKPGTGGSSAYEQYF.

The V gene is TRBV11-2, the J gene TRBJ2-7; the TCRdb D gene call, TRBD1, has no DNA to confirm it. In germline, CDR1 is SGHAT, CDR2 FQNNGV. The length of the CDR3 is 14 residues. The CDR3: CASSLSGQIYEQYF.

CDR3 loop: CATSDLGTGEDDEQFF. The chain recombines TRBV24-1 with TRBJ2-1; TCRdb reports TRBD1, a call that lacks DNA to check it against. The CDR3 runs 16 residues. CDR1 is KGHDR, CDR2 SFDVKD, per germline.